The 26 T cell receptor beta chains reported below all come from one sample, sequenced in a study of T cell responses to AZD1222 COVID-19 vaccine. Generated by immunoSEQ multiplex PCR, the TCRdb table keeps only in-frame clones and is missing some. Counted here are approximately 90,000 clones, around 90% occurring once; the ten biggest clones make up 12%. Sequenced here: peripheral blood, sampled on day 0 of AZD1222 vaccination. The receptors come from an adult in good health.

The CDR3 is CSASGGQGEFRYGYTF. CDR3 bases: TGCAGTGCTAGTGGTGGGCAGGGGGAGTTTCGGTATGGCTACACCTTC. The chain couples TRBV20-1 to TRBJ1-2; 7 nucleotides match TRBD1. Unmatched junction bases numbered 15, after V lost 3 bases and J lost 5 bases. Germline V gene data show CDR1 as DFQATT and CDR2 as SNEGSKA (reference sequence). This CDR3 spans 16 amino acids.

The chain joins TRBV6-4 to TRBJ1-1, with D tentatively TRBD1 (6 bases). CDR1 MRHNA and CDR2 SNTAGT come from the germline V gene. Trimming shortened V by 6 bases and J by 4 bases, and 12 bases separated the two germline ends. This CDR3 comprises 13 residues. Here the CDR3 DNA reads TGTGCCAGCAGCCCACAGGGTGGCACTGAAGCTTTCTTT. Amino acids: CASSPQGGTEAFF.

V is TRBV11-2 and J is TRBJ1-6; D unclear. This CDR3 spans 14 amino acids. Germline V gene sequence: CDR1 SGHAT, CDR2 FQNNGV. V lost 3 bases, J lost 7 bases, and 10 bases lay in between. The CDR3 DNA reads TGTGCCAGCAGCTTCGGGAGCGGGAATTCACCCCTCCACTTT. Translation: CASSFGSGNSPLHF.

CDR3: CAWTRGDSNQPQHF. The CDR3 nucleotides are TGTGCCTGGACTAGGGGGGATAGCAATCAGCCCCAGCATTTT. The chain links TRBV30 to TRBJ1-5; maybe TRBD1 (6 bases). The germline V gene encodes CDR1 GTSNPN and CDR2 SVGIG (reference sequence). The V end was cut by 4 bases, the J end by 0 bases, with 10 bases between. The CDR3 is made up of 14 amino acids.

Written as DNA, the CDR3 is TGTGCCAGTAGTATCGGGACTATTGAGCAGTTCTTC. Protein product: CASSIGTIEQFF. The J gene is TRBJ2-1, the V gene TRBV19; 7 bases align to TRBD2. V lost 3 bases, J lost 9 bases, and 2 bases stayed unmatched. CDR1 is LNHDA and CDR2 is SQIVND in the germline V gene (reference sequence). The CDR3 is made up of 12 amino acids.

This chain connects TRBV10-3 to TRBJ2-5; D is possibly TRBD1 or TRBD2 (5 bases each). In germline, CDR1 is ENHRY, CDR2 SYGVKD. Trimming removed 6 bases from V and 3 bases from J, with 11 bases in between. The CDR3 has 13 amino acids. CDR3 loop: CAIRAGTEETQYF. The CDR3 coding sequence is TGTGCCATCAGGGCCGGGACCGAAGAGACCCAGTACTTC.

The rearrangement joins TRBV13 to TRBJ1-5; TRBD1 matches 7 bases. This CDR3 has 17 amino acids. Germline V gives CDR1 PRHDT, CDR2 FYEKMQ (reference sequence). Unmatched junction bases numbered 11, after V lost 4 bases and J lost 2 bases. In DNA, the CDR3 is TGTGCCAGCAGCTACGGGAGGGGGCGTTATGGCAATCAGCCCCAGCATTTT. This translates into CASSYGRGRYGNQPQHF.

The chain uses TRBV5-8 and TRBJ1-1, with D hard to call. Germline V gene lookup returns CDR1 SGHTS and CDR2 YDEGEE. The CDR3 runs 13 residues. Trimming removed 2 bases at V and 4 bases at J, with 9 bases between. The CDR3 sequence: CASSFGPFTEAFF. CDR3 DNA sequence: TGTGCCAGCAGCTTCGGGCCCTTCACTGAAGCTTTCTTT.

The gene calls are TRBV5-4 and TRBJ1-6, with D unresolved. V was trimmed by 4 bases and J by 0 bases, leaving 11 bases between them. Germline lookup yields CDR1 SGHNT and CDR2 YYREEE (reference sequence). The CDR3 spans 16 residues. CDR3 residues: CASSRDGRSYNSPLHF. DNA for the CDR3: TGTGCCAGCAGCCGCGACGGACGCTCCTATAATTCACCCCTCCACTTT.

Written as DNA, the CDR3 is TGTGCCAGTAGTATAGGGGCAGCCGGCTCCTACGAGCAGTACTTC. The encoded protein is CASSIGAAGSYEQYF. The J gene is TRBJ2-7, the V gene TRBV19, with D unclear. V lost 1 base and J lost 0, with 10 bases in between. The CDR3 covers 15 residues. Germline CDR1 LNHDA, CDR2 SQIVND (reference sequence).

The chain carries TRBV3-1 (or the pseudogene TRBV3-2) and TRBJ1-4; 8 positions match TRBD1. V was clipped by 5 bases and J by 1 base; unmatched bases: 12. Looked up from germline, CDR1 is LGHDT and CDR2 is YNNKEL (reference sequence). This CDR3 is 18 amino acids long. The CDR3 sequence: CASSAKGQGGVTNEKLFF. CDR3 nucleotide sequence: TGTGCCAGCAGCGCCAAAGGACAGGGCGGTGTAACTAATGAAAAACTGTTTTTT.

The rearrangement uses TRBV12-3 or TRBV12-4 and TRBJ2-7; 8 bases line up with TRBD1. Trimming removed 6 bases from V and 2 bases from J; junction bases left unmatched: 3. The CDR3 sequence is 13 residues long. DNA for the CDR3: TGTGCCAGCAGACCACAGGGGGCCTACGAGCAGTACTTC. The encoded protein is CASRPQGAYEQYF.

The chain links TRBV19 to TRBJ1-5, with 9 positions matching TRBD1. Germline CDR1 reads LNHDA; CDR2 reads SQIVND (reference sequence). With V trimmed by 10 bases and J by 7 bases, 11 bases remained unmatched. The CDR3 is made up of 14 amino acids. The CDR3 region is CATVSGTGYQPQHF. CDR3 nucleotide sequence: TGTGCCACCGTCTCCGGGACAGGGTACCAGCCCCAGCATTTT.

The rearrangement uses TRBV1 and TRBJ2-1. TRBV1 is noted as a pseudogene. This CDR3 has 18 residues. In nucleotides, the CDR3 is TGCACCAGCAGCCAAGAGAGTTGTCGGGGGCACTCCTACAATGAGCAGTTCTTC. Residues: CTSSQESCRGHSYNEQFF.

The V and J genes are TRBV29-1 and TRBJ1-5; D is possibly TRBD1 (5 bases). The CDR3 consists of 14 residues. The germline V gene has CDR1 SQVTM and CDR2 ANQGSEA. V lost 4 bases and J lost 2, with 12 bases in between. For the CDR3, the DNA is TGCAGCGTTGTAGTAGGGGCTGGCAATCAGCCCCAGCATTTT. It specifies CSVVVGAGNQPQHF. Combining the CDR3 with reference TRBV29-1 and TRBJ1-5 gives the whole variable domain SAVISQKPSRDICQRGTSLTIQCQVDSQVTMMFWYRQQPGQSLTLIATANQGSEATYESGFVIDKFPISRPNLTFSTLTVSNMSPEDSSIYLCSVVVGAGNQPQHFGDGTRLSIL.

The V gene is TRBV21-1, the J gene TRBJ2-5. TRBV21-1 is a pseudogene locus. This CDR3 contains 16 residues. CDR3 DNA sequence: TGTGCCAGCAGCAAAGGCAGCGGGCAGGGGCTCGAGACCCAGTACTTC. Translation: CASSKGSGQGLETQYF.

The chain recombines TRBV6-4 with TRBJ2-1; D is undetermined. Trimming stripped 2 bases from V and 10 bases from J, with 21 bases between. Germline CDR1 MRHNA, CDR2 SNTAGT. This CDR3 has 16 residues. In DNA form, the CDR3 reads TGTGCCAGCAGTGACACCGATTTAAGCGCCGCGGCGGAGCAGTTCTTC. Its translation is CASSDTDLSAAAEQFF.

This chain connects TRBV4-2 to TRBJ2-2; 8 bases line up with TRBD1. The CDR3 covers 17 residues. Germline values: CDR1 LGHNA, CDR2 YNFKEQ. Trimming removed 0 bases from V and 5 bases from J; junction bases left unmatched: 8. CDR3 bases: TGTGCCAGCAGCCAAGATTTGAACACAGGGGGGACCGGGGAGCTGTTTTTT. Protein: CASSQDLNTGGTGELFF.

The J gene is TRBJ2-7, the V gene TRBV7-2; possibly TRBD2 for D (7 bases). Between the trimmed V and J ends, which lost 6 bases and 5 bases, there was a span of 20 bases. This CDR3 has 15 residues. The germline gives CDR1 SGHTA, CDR2 FQGNSA. CDR3 residues: CASRSPGGLLNEQYF. The CDR3 nucleotides are TGTGCCAGCAGGTCACCCGGGGGGCTTCTTAACGAGCAGTACTTC.

V gene TRBV2 combines with J gene TRBJ1-1; 10 positions agree with TRBD1. This CDR3 comprises 13 residues. Germline V gives CDR1 SNHLY, CDR2 FYNNEI. The V and J ends lost 5 bases and 4 bases, in that order; junction bases with no gene match: 1. CDR3 DNA: TGTGCCAGCAGTCGGACAGGGGGCACTGAAGCTTTCTTT. Its protein is CASSRTGGTEAFF.

The chain uses TRBV24-1 and TRBJ1-1, with a possible D match to TRBD1 (6 bases). This CDR3 spans 14 amino acids. Per the germline V gene, CDR1 is KGHDR and CDR2 is SFDVKD. The V end lost 5 bases, the J end lost 6 bases, and 15 bases lay between the germline ends. In DNA form, the CDR3 reads TGTGCCACCAGTGCGGAGGGGCAGGGGTCTGAAGCTTTCTTT. Residues: CATSAEGQGSEAFF.

The rearrangement uses TRBV9 and TRBJ2-3, with D possibly being TRBD2 (5 bases). The CDR3 sequence is 13 residues long. Trimming removed 3 bases at V and 7 bases at J, with 12 bases between. Germline assignment: CDR1 SGDLS and CDR2 YYNGEE. The CDR3 here is CASSADLANTQYF. Here the CDR3 DNA reads TGTGCCAGCAGCGCCGACCTAGCAAATACGCAGTATTTT.

The CDR3 spells CASSTWGAVQETQYF. CDR3 nucleotides: TGTGCCAGCAGCACCTGGGGGGCCGTACAAGAGACCCAGTACTTC. The chain couples TRBV9 to TRBJ2-5; D is tentatively TRBD1 or TRBD2 (6 bases each). V dropped 4 bases and J dropped 2 bases, with 15 bases sitting between them. Germline lookup yields CDR1 SGDLS and CDR2 YYNGEE. This CDR3 contains 15 residues.

J is TRBJ2-7 and V is TRBV30; the D gene is possibly TRBD1 (6 bases). The V end lost 5 bases, the J end lost 1 base, and 9 bases lay between the germline ends. The CDR3 length is 12 residues. In germline, CDR1 is GTSNPN, CDR2 SVGIG (reference sequence). CDR3 protein: CAWGGHSYEQYF. The CDR3 DNA reads TGTGCCTGGGGGGGACATTCCTACGAGCAGTACTTC. The entire variable domain, with the rest obtained from reference TRBV30 and TRBJ2-7, is as follows: SQTIHQWPATLVQPVGSPLSLECTVEGTSNPNLYWYRQAAGRGLQLLFYSVGIGQISSEVPQNLSASRPQDRQFILSSKKLLLSDSGFYLCAWGGHSYEQYFGPGTRLTVT.

This rearrangement joins TRBV12-5 to TRBJ1-2, with 8 nucleotides matching TRBD1. The CDR3 spans 16 residues. The ends lost 6 bases at V and 4 bases at J; junction bases unmatched: 13. Germline V gene sequence: CDR1 LGHNT, CDR2 FRNRAP. The CDR3 is CASGSSSDRGPYGYTF. CDR3 bases: TGTGCTAGTGGGTCCTCCTCCGACAGGGGTCCCTATGGCTACACCTTC.

V usage is TRBV27 and J usage is TRBJ1-1; maybe TRBD1 (6 bases). Germline V gives CDR1 MNHEY, CDR2 SMNVEV (reference sequence). Trimming left V 6 bases short and J 2 bases short, with 10 bases between. The CDR3 runs to 13 residues. CDR3 nucleotides: TGTGCCAGCAGCCGGGGGCAAAACACTGAAGCTTTCTTT. Translating gives CASSRGQNTEAFF.